Listed below are T cell receptor beta chains from one sample, sequenced in a study of cytomegalovirus exposure and HLA in healthy donors. The repertoire was sequenced with immunoSEQ multiplex PCR; TCRdb's copy has only in-frame clones and lacks some. Among 63,000 or so clones listed, approximately 76% were seen once. The sample consisted of PBMCs. Receptors were obtained from a man aged 45-65 years in good health and CMV-seronegative. Each CDR3 is given with its conserved first and last residue. A D gene is named only where the DNA matches it firmly. Clone size is shown for a subset of rows, as once, few, many or a class of expanded clone.

>-|TRBD1|15|TRBJ1-4|TRBV5-1
TGCGCCAGCAGCTTGACAGGGGGCACTAATGAAAAACTGTTTTTT
CASSLTGGTNEKLFF
>few|-|15|TRBJ2-5|TRBV10-1
TGCGCCAGCAGTGAGTCTGTGGGGGGGGGCGAGACCCAGTACTTC
CASSESVGGGETQYF
>-|-|12|TRBJ2-3|TRBV5-1
TGCGCCAGCAGCACTAGCACAGATACGCAGTATTTT
CASSTSTDTQYF
>-|TRBD1|15|TRBJ2-7|TRBV7-8
TGTGCCAGCAGCCAGGGACAGGGTATGATCCACGAGCAGTACTTC
CASSQGQGMIHEQYF
>-|-|14|TRBJ1-5|TRBV15
TGTGCCACCAGTTCCGCCTATAGCAATCAGCCCCAGCATTTT
CATSSAYSNQPQHF
>-|-|16|TRBJ2-7|TRBV9
TGTGCCAGCAGCACCGAGGGGGGGCAGGGGAGGTACGAGCAGTACTTC
CASSTEGGQGRYEQYF
>-|-|13|TRBJ1-6|TRBV10-3
TGTGCCATCAGTGAGTCTTCGGATTCACCCCTCCACTTT
CAISESSDSPLHF
>-|-|13|TRBJ1-2|TRBV19
TGTGCCAGTAGTACTGGGTCGGGCTATGGCTACACCTTC
CASSTGSGYGYTF
>once|TRBD1|14|TRBJ1-5|TRBV29-1
TGCAGCGTTGGGACAGGAGTTAGCAATCAGCCCCAGCATTTT
CSVGTGVSNQPQHF
>-|TRBD1|16|TRBJ2-5|TRBV11-3
TGTGCCAGCAGCAGCCGGGACAGGGGGATCGGAGAGACCCAGTACTTC
CASSSRDRGIGETQYF
>-|TRBD1|16|TRBJ2-3|TRBV29-1
TGCAGCGTTGAATCCTTGGGACAGGGAGGATCAGATACGCAGTATTTT
CSVESLGQGGSDTQYF
>few|-|15|TRBJ1-1|TRBV10-3
TGTGCCACCGCGGAATCCCGCCTTGGATACACTGAAGCTTTCTTT
CATAESRLGYTEAFF
>-|-|13|TRBJ1-2|TRBV27
TGTGCCAGCAGCCATGGCGGGGACTATGGCTACACCTTC
CASSHGGDYGYTF
>-|TRBD1|15|TRBJ2-7|TRBV11-2
TGTGCCAGCGGGGCACAGGGGCGGGCCGGCTACGAGCAGTACTTC
CASGAQGRAGYEQYF
>few|-|17|TRBJ2-2|TRBV9
TGTGCCAGCAGCGTAGAGGGCGGGGGCCGTTTCACCGGGGAGCTGTTTTTT
CASSVEGGGRFTGELFF
>-|-|14|TRBJ2-1|TRBV6-5
TGTGCCAGCAGTTTCCGGACAGCCTACAATGAGCAGTTCTTC
CASSFRTAYNEQFF
>-|-|15|TRBJ1-4|TRBV6-1
TGTGCCAGCAGTGGAAAGGACAGTCTTAATGAAAAACTGTTTTTT
CASSGKDSLNEKLFF
>-|-|12|TRBJ1-2|TRBV10-2
TGCGCCAGCAGTGAGGCAGGGGATGGCTACACCTTC
CASSEAGDGYTF
>-|TRBD2|16|TRBJ2-1|TRBV9
TGTGCCAGCAGCGTAGGTCCTAGCGGGGTAAACAATGAGCAGTTCTTC
CASSVGPSGVNNEQFF
>-|TRBD1|14|TRBJ1-2|TRBV7-9
TGTGCCAGCAGCTTAGACACGGGACAGTGTGGCTACACCTTC
CASSLDTGQCGYTF